The 28 T cell receptor beta chains listed next were all sequenced from one sample in a study of blood T cells in healthy people across ages. A J-beta primer mix and a sample-barcoded 5' primer were used in a second PCR of about 7 to 12 cycles. MiXCR was run by TCRdb on the 5' RACE reads, yielding one entry per CDR3 protein. The repertoire holds 500,000 to 550,000 distinct CDR3 sequences, with less than 25% as singletons. These same records also appear under a second study, on T cells of mothers and their children.

Sequenced input: blood. These receptors were taken from a boy aged 5-17 years in good health.

This clonotype has at least ten counts. V and J are TRBV7-2 and TRBJ2-5; 9 positions agree with TRBD2. CDR1 and CDR2 from the germline V gene are SGHTA and FQGNSA. Unmatched junction bases numbered 8, after V lost 1 base and J lost 5 bases. This CDR3 is 16 amino acids long. The CDR3 sequence: CASSLGILREGETQYF. Written as DNA, the CDR3 is TGTGCCAGCAGCTTAGGAATCCTGCGGGAGGGCGAGACCCAGTACTTC. The full variable domain, in which reference TRBV7-2 and TRBJ2-5 provide the parts outside the CDR3, is GAGVSQSPSNKVTEKGKDVELRCDPISGHTALYWYRQSLGQGLEFLIYFQGNSAPDKSGLPSDRFSAERTGGSVSTLTIQRTQQEDSAVYLCASSLGILREGETQYFGPGTRLLVL.

J is TRBJ1-2 and V is TRBV25-1; TRBD1 is a possible D gene (5 bases). The V end lost 5 bases, the J end lost 6 bases, and 22 bases lay between the germline ends. The CDR3 runs to 16 residues. Germline V CDR1 and CDR2: MGHDK, SYGVNS. This CDR3 reads CASSPLAQSGRDGYTF. CDR3 DNA sequence: TGTGCCAGCAGTCCCCTGGCCCAATCAGGGAGGGATGGCTACACCTTC.

This chain's CDR3 is CASSFLRDSYEQYF. The CDR3 DNA reads as TGTGCCAGCAGTTTCCTCAGGGACTCCTACGAGCAGTACTTC. This rearrangement joins TRBV6-2 or TRBV6-3 to TRBJ2-7, with D perhaps matching TRBD1 (5 bases). Germline V lookup: CDR1 MNHEY, CDR2 SVGEGT. This CDR3 has 14 residues. V shed 4 bases and J shed 0 bases, with 10 bases lying between them.

In this sample, this clonotype turned up a few times. One end of the junction does not line up with germline, which may come from a read error. The V and J genes are TRBV18 and TRBJ2-5; D may be TRBD1 or TRBD2 (5 bases each). The CDR3 covers 17 residues. Germline CDR1 and CDR2: KGHSH and LQKENI. CDR3 loop: CASSPQPGGGPYNERFF. In nucleotides, the CDR3 is TGTGCCAGCTCACCTCAGCCGGGTGGGGGACCCTACAATGAGCGGTTCTTC. The full variable domain, completed using reference TRBV18 and TRBJ2-5, is NAGVMQNPRHLVRRRGQEARLRCSPMKGHSHVYWYRQLPEEGLKFMVYLQKENIIDESGMPKERFSAEFPKEGPSILRIQQVVRGDSAAYFCASSPQPGGGPYNERFFGPGTRLLVL.

V and J are TRBV20-1 and TRBJ2-1; D remains ambiguous. The CDR3 has 12 amino acids. Germline V lookup: CDR1 DFQATT, CDR2 SNEGSKA (reference sequence). V was shortened by 4 bases and J by 9 bases, with 13 bases between the two germline ends. As DNA, the CDR3 is TGCAGTGCTATTCAGGCGAGAGGTGAGCAGTTCTTC. Translating gives CSAIQARGEQFF.

The table lists this clonotype with a few counts. The chain couples TRBV2 to TRBJ2-5; 9 bases are a match to TRBD2. The J call is uncertain, as TRBJ2-1 better fits the DNA end. CDR3 length: 15 residues. CDR1 is SNHLY and CDR2 is FYNNEI in the germline V gene. CDR3 nucleotide sequence: TGTGCCAGCAGTGAAAATAGCGGGGGCCTCAATGAGCAGTTCTTC. The encoded protein is CASSENSGGLNEQFF.

Only a few counts were recorded for this clonotype. The CDR3 coding sequence is TGTGCCAGCAGCTTGCTGGGGACCGGGAACACCGGGGAGCTGTTTTTT. It codes for CASSLLGTGNTGELFF. The gene calls are TRBV7-3 and TRBJ2-2; D is possibly TRBD1 or TRBD2 (5 bases each). V shed 3 bases and J shed 1 base, with 12 bases lying between them. CDR1 is SGHTA, CDR2 FQGTGA, per germline. The CDR3 loop spans 16 amino acids.

The J gene is TRBJ1-2, the V gene TRBV20-1, with a possible D match to TRBD1 (5 bases). V shed 0 bases and J shed 5 bases, with 25 bases lying between them. Germline V gene sequence: CDR1 DFQATT, CDR2 SNEGSKA (reference sequence). The CDR3 contains 18 residues. The chain's CDR3 is CSAREFTGASSDPYGYTF. The CDR3 coding sequence is TGCAGTGCTAGAGAATTTACAGGAGCTTCTTCCGACCCTTATGGCTACACCTTC.

This clonotype was seen more than once but under ten times. V usage is TRBV6-5 and J usage is TRBJ2-2; maybe TRBD2 (6 bases). The CDR3 is 14 amino acids. Germline-derived CDR1 and CDR2 are MNHEY and SVGAGI. Trimming pared 7 bases from V and 1 base from J, leaving 10 bases between. This CDR3 is CASTLAENTGELFF. The CDR3 bases are TGTGCCAGCACCTTAGCGGAGAACACCGGGGAGCTGTTTTTT.

The chain links TRBV6-1 to TRBJ2-3; 9 bases fit TRBD1. Germline V CDR1 and CDR2: MNHNS, SASEGT. With V trimmed by 4 bases and J by 4 bases, 6 bases remained unmatched. The CDR3 totals 15 residues. CDR3 DNA sequence: TGTGCCAGCAGTGCCCGGGACAGGGACTCAGATACGCAGTATTTT. It codes for CASSARDRDSDTQYF.

The rearrangement joins TRBV4-3 to TRBJ2-5; the D gene is possibly TRBD2 (6 bases). The DNA end is more similar to TRBJ2-7, so the J call may be wrong. The V gene's germline CDR1 is LGHNA and CDR2 YSLEER. The CDR3 loop spans 14 amino acids. CDR3 coding DNA: TGCGCCAGCAGCCAAGAGGGAGGCCGCTACGAGCAGTACTTC. This sequence encodes CASSQEGGRYEQYF.

This clonotype was observed a few times. The V gene is TRBV20-1, the J gene TRBJ2-2; tentative D call: TRBD2 (5 bases). CDR3 length: 13 residues. Germline CDR1 DFQATT, CDR2 SNEGSKA (reference sequence). Written as DNA, the CDR3 is TGCAGCCCGTCCGGGGCGAACACCGGGGAGCTGTTTTTT. It translates to CSPSGANTGELFF.

The V and J genes are TRBV7-6 and TRBJ2-7, with TRBD1 identical over 9 bases. CDR1 is SGHVS, CDR2 FNYEAQ, per germline. The trim removed 1 base at V and 6 bases at J, leaving 7 bases unmatched. This CDR3 is 15 amino acids long. CDR3 DNA: TGTGCCAGCAGCTTAGATGTGGGGACAGGGTTCGAGCAGTACTTC. This encodes CASSLDVGTGFEQYF.

This sequence joins TRBV4-3 and TRBJ2-1, with 10 bases matching TRBD2. Germline V CDR1 and CDR2: LGHNA, YSLEER. With V trimmed by 0 bases and J by 5 bases, 7 bases remained unmatched. This CDR3 contains 17 residues. For the CDR3, the DNA is TGCGCCAGCAGCCAAGATTCGGCACTAGCGGGAAACAATGAGCAGTTCTTC. It codes for CASSQDSALAGNNEQFF.

The chain couples TRBV12-3 or TRBV12-4 to TRBJ2-3; 8 nucleotides agree with TRBD2. V shed 6 bases and J 3 bases; nucleotides not matched to a gene: 14. The CDR3 extends over 17 amino acids. As DNA, the CDR3 is TGTGCCAGCAGCCAAACCTCCGGGACTAGATCTACAGATACGCAGTATTTT. Amino acids: CASSQTSGTRSTDTQYF.

This clonotype was observed a few times. This chain connects TRBV7-8 to TRBJ2-2; 7 bases align to TRBD2. The V and J ends lost 10 bases and 2 bases, in that order; junction bases with no gene match: 4. Germline V gene data show CDR1 as SGHVS and CDR2 as FQNEAQ. The CDR3 length is 13 residues. CDR3 bases: TGTGCCATGCGGGGGTCTAACACCGGGGAGCTGTTTTTT. It codes for CAMRGSNTGELFF.

This chain links TRBV5-1 with TRBJ2-5; D might be TRBD1 (7 bases). Between the trimmed V and J ends, which lost 0 bases and 4 bases, there was a span of 10 bases. Germline V gives CDR1 SGHRS, CDR2 YFSETQ. There are 14 residues in the CDR3. The CDR3 DNA reads TGCGCCAGCAGCTTGGTCAGGGGGGTAGAGACCCAGTACTTC. The encoded protein is CASSLVRGVETQYF.

The gene calls are TRBV7-9 and TRBJ2-2; 7 bases map to TRBD1. V lost 4 bases to trimming and J lost 5 bases; unmatched junction nucleotides: 7. The germline V gene encodes CDR1 SEHNR and CDR2 FQNEAQ (reference sequence). The CDR3 length is 15 residues. The CDR3 is CASSSQGVRTGELFF. The CDR3 bases are TGTGCCAGCAGCTCCCAGGGGGTCAGGACCGGGGAGCTGTTTTTT.

The CDR3 DNA follows: TGCGCCAGCAGCCAAGGGTCGGCCTCCTACGAGCAGTACTTC. It is translated as CASSQGSASYEQYF. The chain joins TRBV4-3 to TRBJ2-7; no clear D gene. V lost 1 base and J 0 bases, leaving 7 bases between the germline ends. CDR3 length: 14 residues. The germline gives CDR1 LGHNA, CDR2 YSLEER.

The gene calls are TRBV4-1 and TRBJ2-1, with 7 bases fitting TRBD2. CDR1 and CDR2 (germline): MGHRA, YSYEKL. V lost 2 bases, J lost 0 bases, and 16 bases stayed unmatched. CDR3 size: 20 residues. Here the CDR3 DNA reads TGCGCCAGCAGCCAAATTTTCGGGAGGTCCCCAAGGAGCTCCTACAATGAGCAGTTCTTC. Translation: CASSQIFGRSPRSSYNEQFF.

This clonotype has ten or more counts. The J gene is TRBJ2-5, the V gene TRBV21-1; TRBD2 is the table's D call and was not checked against the DNA. TRBV21-1 is listed as a pseudogene. This CDR3 comprises 14 residues. The CDR3 coding sequence is TGTGCCAGCCGGGGCGGGAGAATCCAAGAGACCCAGTACTTC. As protein: CASRGGRIQETQYF.

CDR3 coding DNA: TGTGCCTGGAGTAGCGTCGGATGGGAAGGCTACACCTTC. Translated: CAWSSVGWEGYTF. This sequence joins TRBV30 and TRBJ1-2; D unresolved. The CDR3 spans 13 residues. Per the germline V gene, CDR1 is GTSNPN and CDR2 is SVGIG (reference sequence). Trimming removed 2 bases at V and 8 bases at J, with 15 bases between.

The chain joins TRBV28 to TRBJ2-1, with D hard to call. Looked up from germline, CDR1 is MDHEN and CDR2 is SYDVKM. V was pared by 2 bases and J by 5 bases, with 13 bases between. CDR3 length: 15 amino acids. For the CDR3, the DNA is TGTGCCAGCAGTTTAAAGGGCACGGAGAACAATGAGCAGTTCTTC. The encoded protein is CASSLKGTENNEQFF. The entire variable domain, with the rest obtained from reference TRBV28 and TRBJ2-1, is as follows: DVKVTQSSRYLVKRTGEKVFLECVQDMDHENMFWYRQDPGLGLRLIYFSYDVKMKEKGDIPEGYSVSREKKERFSLILESASTNQTSMYLCASSLKGTENNEQFFGPGTRLTVL.

This chain joins TRBV7-9 and TRBJ2-1; D not certain. The CDR3 has 12 amino acids. Trimming took off 1 base at V and 10 bases at J, with 8 bases between the two ends. The V gene's germline CDR1 is SEHNR and CDR2 FQNEAQ (reference sequence). The CDR3 is CASSLVRTEQFF. In nucleotides, the CDR3 is TGTGCCAGCAGCTTAGTTAGGACCGAGCAGTTCTTC.

A few counts support this clonotype. A read error is possible here, since a much larger clone lies one base away. The chain has TRBV4-2 and TRBJ2-7, with a tentative D call TRBD2 (5 bases). Germline V gene sequence: CDR1 LGHNA, CDR2 YNFKEQ. This CDR3 is built from 17 residues. The CDR3 region has the DNA TGTGCCAGCAGCCAAGATCCCCTGGCGGGCGGCTCCTGCGAGCAGTACTTC. The encoded protein is CASSQDPLAGGSCEQYF.

The table lists this clonotype with a few counts. The gene calls are TRBV2 and TRBJ2-5; unclear D gene. Germline lookup yields CDR1 SNHLY and CDR2 FYNNEI. V was trimmed by 4 bases and J by 7 bases, leaving 13 bases between them. This CDR3 contains 13 residues. CDR3 region: CASSADSVGTQYF. In DNA form, the CDR3 reads TGTGCCAGCAGTGCAGACTCTGTGGGGACCCAGTACTTC. Combining the CDR3 with reference TRBV2 and TRBJ2-5 gives the whole variable domain EPEVTQTPSHQVTQMGQEVILRCVPISNHLYFYWYRQILGQKVEFLVSFYNNEISEKSEIFDDQFSVERPDGSNFTLKIRSTKLEDSAMYFCASSADSVGTQYFGPGTRLLVL.

This clonotype was seen a handful of times. The CDR3 protein is CASSLGTGIGPQHF. The CDR3 DNA sequence: TGTGCCAGCAGTTTGGGGACAGGGATTGGACCCCAGCATTTT. V is TRBV6-2 or TRBV6-3 and J is TRBJ1-5; 9 bases align to TRBD1. The CDR3 consists of 14 residues. Germline loops: CDR1 MNHEY, CDR2 SVGEGT. The trim removed 4 bases at V and 10 bases at J, leaving 8 bases unmatched.

The rearrangement joins TRBV4-1 to TRBJ2-1; 8 positions match TRBD1. Germline assignment: CDR1 MGHRA and CDR2 YSYEKL. V shed 7 bases and J 6 bases; nucleotides not matched to a gene: 23. The CDR3 loop spans 19 amino acids. In DNA, the CDR3 is TGCGCCAGCACCACTGGCAGAACCCCCGGGACAGGCAAATCCAATGAGCAGTTCTTC. The encoded protein is CASTTGRTPGTGKSNEQFF.